This T cell receptor (beta chain) was recovered during a study of T-cell memory formation after mild COVID-19. Overall study results and limits: SARS-CoV-2 specificity was not confirmed for second-wave clones peaking on day 37. Pre-infection memory held some responding clones, suggesting pre-existing cross-reactive T cells responded.

Trimming removed 3 bases from V and 2 bases from J, with 16 bases in between. CDR3 size: 17 residues. Germline-derived CDR1 and CDR2 are KGHDR and SFDVKD. A 5'RACE reaction primed in the constant segment made cDNA libraries of TCR alpha and TCR beta, and these carried sample barcodes and UMIs. TCRdb reprocessed the 5' RACE reads via MiXCR and lists one record per CDR3 protein. The sample lists under 600,000 distinct CDR3 sequences; roughly 21% were seen once. This clonotype was seen more than once but under ten times. Antigen specificity is unknown. The chain has TRBV24-1 and TRBJ2-1; the D gene is possibly TRBD1 (5 bases). This receptor was taken from an adult woman who had mild COVID-19 (a few samples of this study predate the infection). Cell type and time point are not known. The sample was PBMCs or a T cell subset sorted from them (not recorded which). CDR3 sequence (DNA): TGTGCCACCAGTGATCCACACGACAGCCTTACCTACAATGAGCAGTTCTTC. This gives the protein CATSDPHDSLTYNEQFF.